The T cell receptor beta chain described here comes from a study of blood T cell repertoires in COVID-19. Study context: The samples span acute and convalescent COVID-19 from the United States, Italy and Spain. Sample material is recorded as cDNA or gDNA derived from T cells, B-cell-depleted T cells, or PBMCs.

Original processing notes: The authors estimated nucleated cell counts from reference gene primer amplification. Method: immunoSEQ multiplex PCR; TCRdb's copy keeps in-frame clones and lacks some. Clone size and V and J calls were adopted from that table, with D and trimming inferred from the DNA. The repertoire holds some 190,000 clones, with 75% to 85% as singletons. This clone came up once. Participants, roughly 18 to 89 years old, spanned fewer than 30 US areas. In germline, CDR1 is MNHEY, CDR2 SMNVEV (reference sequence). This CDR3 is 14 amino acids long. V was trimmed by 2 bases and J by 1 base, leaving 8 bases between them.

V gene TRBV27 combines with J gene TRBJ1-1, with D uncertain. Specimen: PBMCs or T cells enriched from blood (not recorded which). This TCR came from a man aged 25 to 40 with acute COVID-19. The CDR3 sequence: CASSLGLPNTEAFF. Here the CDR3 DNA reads TGTGCCAGCAGTTTAGGGCTCCCGAACACTGAAGCTTTCTTT.